The present T cell receptor beta chain was sequenced within a study of T cells in Graves' hyperthyroidism and ophthalmopathy. Whole-study context: Any treatment followed the collection of peripheral blood at initial diagnosis. Whole-study findings and limits: Most clonotypes that expanded in the thyroid above 0.001 also showed up in blood. Before onset, by a median of approximately 5.9 months, the model predicted ophthalmopathy.

Amplified TCR beta CDR3 regions derived from RNA transcripts. Researchers ran a first-round RT-PCR on the TCR CDR3 using the HTBI primer set. One entry per CDR3 protein results from TCRdb running MiXCR on the multiplex PCR reads. The sample has about 290,000 distinct CDR3 sequences, approximately 17% seen once. This CDR3 contains 16 residues. J lost 6 bases, V lost 1 base, and 8 bases had no gene match. CDR1 is SGHAT and CDR2 is FQNNGV in the germline V gene. Around 10 ml fresh peripheral blood yielded the PBMCs. This clonotype was counted ten times or more. Its antigen is not identified. J is TRBJ2-3 and V is TRBV11-2; 9 nucleotides agree with TRBD2. Sequencing was performed on blood. This sequence was found in a woman in her sixties or seventies with Graves' ophthalmopathy. CDR3 residues: CASSLGREGRGDTQYF. The CDR3 DNA is TGTGCCAGCAGCTTAGGGCGGGAGGGCCGGGGGGATACGCAGTATTTT.